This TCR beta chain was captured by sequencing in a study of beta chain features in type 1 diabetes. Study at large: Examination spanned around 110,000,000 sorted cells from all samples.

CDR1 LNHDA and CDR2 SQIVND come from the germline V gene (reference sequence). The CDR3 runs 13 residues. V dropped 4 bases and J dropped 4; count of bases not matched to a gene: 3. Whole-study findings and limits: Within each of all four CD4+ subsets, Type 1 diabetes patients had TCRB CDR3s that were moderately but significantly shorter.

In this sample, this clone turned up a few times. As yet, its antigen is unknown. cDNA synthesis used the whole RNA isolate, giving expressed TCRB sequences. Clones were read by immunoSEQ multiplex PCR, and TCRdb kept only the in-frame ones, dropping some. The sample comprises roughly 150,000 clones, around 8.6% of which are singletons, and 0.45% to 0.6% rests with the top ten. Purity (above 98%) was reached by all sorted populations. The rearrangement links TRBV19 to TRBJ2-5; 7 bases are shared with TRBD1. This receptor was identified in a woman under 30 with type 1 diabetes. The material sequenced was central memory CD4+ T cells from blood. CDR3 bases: TGTGCCAGTAGTAAGGGGACAGCAGAGACCCAGTACTTC. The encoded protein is CASSKGTAETQYF.